Described below is a single TCR beta chain sequence and its context. No antigen is known for it. The sample originates from a study of T cell responses to AZD1222 COVID-19 vaccine. Study background: Second doses that came at about 4 or about 12 weeks were put together. Overall study results and limits: Among the donors, most were white British and more were female, and clonal diversity was possibly underestimated. Vaccine-associated CD4 TCRs spanned spike, dominant at 160-218 and 743-854. Two AZD1222 doses significantly raised spike-specific TCR breadth and depth over controls.

V lost 3 bases to trimming and J lost 10 bases, with 13 bases between them. Per germline, CDR1 SGHDN and CDR2 FVKESK. The CDR3 length is 13 residues. The method was immunoSEQ multiplex PCR; TCRdb's version includes in-frame clones alone and lacks a portion of them. The repertoire includes about 130,000 clones, 85% to 90% of them detected once, and around 20% sits in the top ten. The chain couples TRBV14 to TRBJ2-1; D is perhaps TRBD2 (5 bases). The TCR sequence derives from an adult in good health. Sample: peripheral blood, taken on day 0 of AZD1222 vaccination. The CDR3 loop is CASSQGNGVEQFF. The CDR3 DNA follows: TGTGCCAGCAGCCAGGGCAACGGGGTAGAGCAGTTCTTC.